These T cell receptor beta chains were read from a single sample in a study of STAT3 mutations in large granular lymphocyte leukemia. Only in-frame clones appear in the TCRdb table, and some are missing; sequencing was by immunoSEQ multiplex PCR. The sample contains 17,000 or so clones, about 83% of which appear only once. Sequencing was carried out using peripheral blood mononuclear cells. The receptors were gathered from a man in his fifties or sixties with T-cell large granular lymphocyte leukemia. Some clones in this sample may be carry-over from other donors' samples. Both conserved end residues are part of each CDR3. Fields, in order: CDR3 DNA, CDR3 protein, J gene, V gene, D gene, clone size. The D gene is left open where the match is weak. Size values are once, few and many counts, or a class for expanded clones, and some rows have none.

CDR3 DNA: TGTGCCAGCAGTGAGATGGGGCGGGGGTACGACAATGAGCAGTTCTTC
CDR3 protein: CASSEMGRGYDNEQFF
J gene: TRBJ2-1
V gene: TRBV25-1
D gene: TRBD2
clone size: -

CDR3 DNA: TGTGCCATCAGTGCGACTCCCCAGAGCGGGGAGCTGTTTTTT
CDR3 protein: CAISATPQSGELFF
J gene: TRBJ2-2
V gene: TRBV10-3
D gene: -
clone size: -

CDR3 DNA: TGTGCCAGCAGCCCCAAGCTCGAAGCTTTCTTT
CDR3 protein: CASSPKLEAFF
J gene: TRBJ1-1
V gene: TRBV7-9
D gene: -
clone size: once

CDR3 DNA: TGTGCCAGCTCACCAGAGGGGGGGCAGAAGACCCAGTACTTC
CDR3 protein: CASSPEGGQKTQYF
J gene: TRBJ2-5
V gene: TRBV18
D gene: -
clone size: -

CDR3 DNA: TGTGCTAGCAGCTTAAGGGACGATAGCAATCAGCCCCAGCATTTT
CDR3 protein: CASSLRDDSNQPQHF
J gene: TRBJ1-5
V gene: TRBV7-7
D gene: -
clone size: once

CDR3 DNA: TGTGCCAGCAGCCCGACAGGGGTAGGGGGCTACACCTTC
CDR3 protein: CASSPTGVGGYTF
J gene: TRBJ1-2
V gene: TRBV7-3
D gene: TRBD1
clone size: -

CDR3 DNA: TGTGCCAGCAGCCCCGGACTAGCGGGCCCCAGGCCCTCCGGGGAGCTGTTTTTT
CDR3 protein: CASSPGLAGPRPSGELFF
J gene: TRBJ2-2
V gene: TRBV7-9
D gene: TRBD2
clone size: -

CDR3 DNA: TGCGCCAGCAGCCAAGCCGTAGTAAAGGGTTCTTATGGCTACACCTTC
CDR3 protein: CASSQAVVKGSYGYTF
J gene: TRBJ1-2
V gene: TRBV4-3
D gene: -
clone size: -

CDR3 DNA: TGTGCCTGGAGGGTGGGTTTTAGGCGGATGAACACTGAAGCTTTCTTT
CDR3 protein: CAWRVGFRRMNTEAFF
J gene: TRBJ1-1
V gene: TRBV30
D gene: -
clone size: -

CDR3 DNA: TGTGCCAGCAGCTTACCCTATCAGCCCCAGCATTTT
CDR3 protein: CASSLPYQPQHF
J gene: TRBJ1-5
V gene: TRBV11-2
D gene: -
clone size: -

CDR3 DNA: TGCAGTGTGGGGGAGGGCTACACCTTC
CDR3 protein: CSVGEGYTF
J gene: TRBJ1-2
V gene: TRBV20-1
D gene: -
clone size: few

CDR3 DNA: TGTGCCAGCAGTGAAGACGCCACAGGGGCTTCCTACGAGCAGTACTTC
CDR3 protein: CASSEDATGASYEQYF
J gene: TRBJ2-7
V gene: TRBV25-1
D gene: TRBD1
clone size: -

CDR3 DNA: TGTGCCAGCAGCTTCGGGATAGCGGGGGGTTTAGCCAAAAACATTCAGTACTTC
CDR3 protein: CASSFGIAGGLAKNIQYF
J gene: TRBJ2-4
V gene: TRBV11-2
D gene: TRBD2
clone size: -

CDR3 DNA: TGTGCCAGTAGTATAGGCGGGGTTAGCACAGATACGCAGTATTTT
CDR3 protein: CASSIGGVSTDTQYF
J gene: TRBJ2-3
V gene: TRBV19
D gene: -
clone size: -

CDR3 DNA: TGTGCCAGCAGCAAAGTGGGTAACTATGGCTACACCTTC
CDR3 protein: CASSKVGNYGYTF
J gene: TRBJ1-2
V gene: TRBV6-5
D gene: -
clone size: -